The 11 T cell receptor beta chains presented below share a single source sample, sequenced in a study of blood T cell repertoires in COVID-19. Assay used: immunoSEQ multiplex PCR; TCRdb lists only in-frame clones, some missing. The table includes 320,000 or so clones, around 84% detected once. Specimen: PBMCs or T cells enriched from blood (not recorded which). The receptors were sampled from a woman in her 30s who had been exposed to COVID-19.

This clone appeared a single time. The chain has TRBV11-2 and TRBJ1-6; D remains unclear. CDR1 and CDR2 from the germline V gene are SGHAT and FQNNGV. Trimming cost V 5 bases and J 8 bases, with 10 bases left between them. There are 13 residues in the CDR3. The CDR3 DNA is TGTGCCAGCAGCCAGAAGGGAGATTCACCCCTCCACTTT. Translating gives CASSQKGDSPLHF.

The chain uses TRBV24-1 and TRBJ1-5; 7 bases line up with TRBD1. With V trimmed by 4 bases and J by 2 bases, 7 bases remained unmatched. The germline V gene has CDR1 KGHDR and CDR2 SFDVKD. The CDR3 length is 16 residues. CDR3 DNA: TGTGCCACCAGTGAGGGTGACAGGGCACGCAATCAGCCCCAGCATTTT. Translation gives CATSEGDRARNQPQHF.

This sequence joins TRBV10-1 and TRBJ2-1; 8 bases are shared with TRBD2. After removal of 2 bases from V and 4 bases from J, the junction contained 10 bases not matched to a gene. Germline values: CDR1 WNHNN, CDR2 SYGVQD (reference sequence). The CDR3 spans 17 residues. The CDR3 loop reads CASSEAKRGSVYNEQFF. The DNA of the CDR3 is TGCGCCAGCAGTGAGGCTAAGCGGGGGAGCGTTTACAATGAGCAGTTCTTC.

The J gene is TRBJ2-3, the V gene TRBV18; the D gene is possibly TRBD2 (5 bases). CDR1 is KGHSH, CDR2 LQKENI, per germline. CDR3 length: 15 residues. Trimming removed 2 bases at V and 0 bases at J, with 9 bases between. The DNA of the CDR3 is TGTGCCAGCTCACCAAGCGGTCCGAGCACAGATACGCAGTATTTT. Its translation is CASSPSGPSTDTQYF.

This clone was found a few times. The rearrangement links TRBV7-3 to TRBJ2-5; 13 bases fit TRBD2. The CDR3 spans 17 residues. Looked up from germline, CDR1 is SGHTA and CDR2 is FQGTGA. The trim removed 0 bases at V and 3 bases at J, leaving 4 bases unmatched. CDR3 in DNA: TGTGCCAGCAGCTTAACGGGTGGACTAGCGGGGGAAGAGACCCAGTACTTC. Translating gives CASSLTGGLAGEETQYF.

The chain couples TRBV3-1 (or the pseudogene TRBV3-2) to TRBJ1-3; D is ambiguous. CDR3 length equals 13 residues. Trimming took off 0 bases at V and 5 bases at J, with 5 bases between the two ends. In germline, CDR1 is LGHDT, CDR2 YNNKEL (reference sequence). The CDR3 region has the DNA TGTGCCAGCAGCCAAGAATTAAGAAACACCATATATTTT. Protein product: CASSQELRNTIYF.

In its sample, this clone was seen once. The V and J genes are TRBV13 and TRBJ1-2; 10 bases match TRBD1. CDR1 and CDR2 from the germline V gene are PRHDT and FYEKMQ (reference sequence). With 7 bases clipped from V and 8 bases from J, the junction kept 7 bases outside the gene matches. The CDR3 contains 13 residues. CDR3 DNA sequence: TGTGCCAGCAACGGACAGGGGGTAAGAGGCTACACCTTC. This encodes CASNGQGVRGYTF.

The CDR3 sequence: CSVNVGGNADTQYF. The CDR3 bases are TGCAGCGTTAATGTGGGAGGGAACGCAGATACGCAGTATTTT. The rearrangement uses TRBV29-1 and TRBJ2-3, with TRBD2 identical over 7 bases. Germline assignment: CDR1 SQVTM and CDR2 ANQGSEA. CDR3 length equals 14 residues. The ends lost 5 bases at V and 4 bases at J; junction bases unmatched: 9.

The rearrangement joins TRBV6-5 to TRBJ1-6; D is possibly TRBD1 (5 bases). Germline V gives CDR1 MNHEY, CDR2 SVGAGI. Trimming pared 2 bases from V and 8 bases from J, leaving 16 bases between. CDR3 length: 16 residues. The CDR3 region has the DNA TGTGCCAGCAGTTACCCTTTGGGGGGAAGGGATTCACCCCTCCACTTT. This sequence encodes CASSYPLGGRDSPLHF.

The chain joins TRBV28 to TRBJ2-7; 9 nucleotides line up with TRBD1. CDR3 size: 15 residues. The germline V gene encodes CDR1 MDHEN and CDR2 SYDVKM. V lost 6 bases and J lost 1; bases outside the gene matches: 7. The CDR3 spells CASRLPGQGSYEQYF. The CDR3 region has the DNA TGTGCCAGCAGACTCCCTGGACAGGGGTCCTACGAGCAGTACTTC. Complete variable domain (other parts from reference TRBV28 and TRBJ2-7): DVKVTQSSRYLVKRTGEKVFLECVQDMDHENMFWYRQDPGLGLRLIYFSYDVKMKEKGDIPEGYSVSREKKERFSLILESASTNQTSMYLCASRLPGQGSYEQYFGPGTRLTVT.

The chain employs TRBV10-3 and TRBJ2-7; 8 nucleotides match TRBD1. Germline loops: CDR1 ENHRY, CDR2 SYGVKD. V lost 5 bases to trimming and J lost 5 bases; unmatched junction nucleotides: 11. The CDR3 length is 15 residues. CDR3 region: CAISFKTGVEDEQYF. In nucleotides, the CDR3 is TGTGCCATCAGTTTTAAGACAGGGGTGGAGGACGAGCAGTACTTC.